This record covers a single T cell receptor beta chain. This clone was seen a handful of times. The clone's antigen remains unknown. No clone much larger than this one lies a single base away; base qualities are absent. The CDR3, from cysteine to phenylalanine, totals 15 residues. Just the 45-base CDR3 DNA is kept, in frame starting at base 1. The germline V and J ends show losses of 0 bases and 6 bases respectively, and no gene match explains 6 bases of the junction. The germline V gene (reference sequence) specifies SEHNR as CDR1 and FQNEAQ as CDR2. Library preparation used the immunoSEQ multiplex PCR assay. For the multiplex PCR, a mixture combining 60 forward primers for TCR Vbeta segments and 13 reverse primers for TCR Jbeta segments was used. A multiplex PCR assay on genomic DNA amplified the CDR3 region of rearranged TCR beta genes. The amplified TCR beta libraries were sequenced on the Illumina HiSeq System as 87-base-pair reads. From the authors' description of their analysis: A later analysis counted about 80 million unique TCR beta chains across the 666 repertoires, and some 11 million of these chains were shared by at least two donors. Raw reads were error-corrected and collapsed into unique sequences by a nearest-neighbor algorithm in which closely related sequences were merged to remove PCR and sequencing errors. Alignment of CDR3 sequences to IMGT reference sequences was used to assign V, D and J gene segments. For a sequence to be retained, a match of at least six nucleotides to both a V gene segment and a J gene segment was required. A rearrangement was called productive if the CDR3 had no stop codons and remained in frame with V and J, and every other rearrangement was called non-productive. CDR3 was defined according to IMGT convention as the region running from the second conserved V-encoded cysteine to the conserved J-encoded phenylalanine. The earlier analysis of a few hundred of the donors excluded any sequence lacking an unambiguous match to a single V gene segment. An earlier analysis of 450 to 650 of the donors called V segments functional above 56.7% productive rearrangements and segregating when the between-donor standard deviation exceeded 5%. A statistical classification framework was built for diagnosing cytomegalovirus status from the catalog of TCR beta chain sequences. A later analysis assigned V and J genes by comparing TCR nucleotide sequences with IMGT/GENE-DB human TR gene sequences. In a later analysis, CDR3 sequences and most-parsimonious VDJ recombination scenarios were assigned using the TCRdist pipeline. In a later analysis, each TCR beta chain was defined by its CDR3 amino acid sequence together with its V-gene family, and reads without a unique V-gene family were excluded. In a later analysis, 450 to 600 highly shared, low-generation-probability nucleotide sequences were removed to address suspected cross-contamination and a sequencing artifact. In a later analysis, a clonal expansion index was calculated for each public chain from normalized within-repertoire ranks of inferred template counts. In a later analysis, generation probabilities were computed using a VDJ recombination model fitted to out-of-frame rearrangements, and the results were checked against IGoR. In a later analysis, hypergeometric tests were used to score TCR-TCR, TCR-HLA and TCR-CMV co-occurrence, with a repertoire-size bias correction applied to TCR pairs. In a later analysis, false discovery rates were estimated by permuting HLA or CMV assignments 20 times. In a later analysis, co-occurring TCRs were grouped using DBSCAN, with TCRdist sequence similarity added in when clustering inside HLA-allele-positive subsets. Repertoires with fewer than 30,000 or more than 120,000 public chains, plus five repertoires with anomalous nucleotide sharing, were excluded from co-occurrence clustering. TCRdb took over this immuneACCESS table, retaining in-frame rearrangements with V and J assigned. Such tables are incomplete; in checked studies, under half of the missing clones stem from an unresolved V gene, and the remainder is unexplained. V and J calls and clone size are as listed in that table; D and trimming were resolved from the DNA. The sample yields roughly 200,000 clones; 77% were counted once. The leading ten clones occupy roughly 3.5% of the sample.

The data stem from a study of cytomegalovirus exposure and HLA in healthy donors (dated by TCRdb to between 2016 and 2019). Study-level background: In an earlier analysis of under 750 of the donors, approximately 260 Gb of sequence data and 90 million to 120 million unique TCR beta sequences from some 170 million T cells were reported. In a later analysis, previously published TCR beta repertoires from 500 to 750 donors were re-analyzed and high-resolution HLA genotyping was added so that TCR occurrence patterns could be studied. All discovery cohort repertoires had been generated using a single sequencing platform. Of the roughly 400 genotyped donors, over 80% were placed in the genetic ancestry cluster associated with self-reported Caucasian donors. In addition to the first cohort of roughly 670 subjects, a separate validation cohort of approximately 120 different subjects was used. Donor age, sex, ethnicity and CMV serostatus were compiled together with the repertoire data. Roughly 300 gigabases of sequencing data and tens of millions of unique TCR sequences were included in an early release covering about 600 HLA-typed donors. Rather than using new phenotypic data, the later analysis identified candidate immune exposures from TCR beta sequences and from how often those sequences occurred across donors. Both class I and class II loci were covered by HLA typing, at four-digit resolution. Roughly five DR-DQ haplotypes were treated as single units for association and clustering because of strong linkage in the cohort. Typing coverage differed by locus: A, B, C, DRB1 and DQB1 were typed in roughly 620-630 donors, DQA1 in 500 to 550, DPA1 in around 610, and DPB1 in approximately 450. To predict cytomegalovirus infection status, the study combined high-throughput TCR immunosequencing, statistical association of individual TCRs with disease status, and machine learning. The aim of the study was to test whether cataloging public T cell receptors could identify signatures of past pathogen exposure. A later genetic analysis used genome-wide SNP genotypes for about three fifths of the roughly 700 donors, treating that subset as a discovery cohort. To decide whether each TCR beta V gene segment behaved as functional or pseudogenic, an earlier analysis of several hundred of the donors relied on high-throughput TCR beta sequencing. The T cell repertoires of 700 or so subjects were profiled by immunosequencing and related to cytomegalovirus serostatus. Across 300 to 400 genotyped donors of the cohort, an average of approximately 240,000 unique TCR beta nucleotide sequences per donor were sequenced, and roughly 17% of those sequences were non-productive.

In total, 600 or so healthy bone marrow donors made up the cohort. At the time of sampling, every cohort member was nominally healthy, though immune exposures that went unrecorded were likely present. The donor was CMV seropositive and was included in the group of approximately 300 seropositive cohort members. A peripheral blood sample was collected from each donor, and TCR beta sequencing was performed on peripheral blood mononuclear cells. The Qiagen DNeasy Blood Extraction Kit was used to extract genomic DNA from the blood cell samples. Study-wide conclusions, independent of this receptor: According to a later genetic analysis, donors in an Asian-associated ancestry cluster had fewer N-insertions in productive TCRs than the approximately 700-donor mean. In vitro tests confirmed that a few of the cytomegalovirus-associated TCR beta chains recognize cytomegalovirus antigens. Most CMV-associated TCR beta chains appeared to be HLA-restricted in a later analysis, and the HLA associations seemed to be driven largely by CMV exposure. Across donors, most TCR sequences were observed very rarely, whereas some public TCRs were present in many individuals. The sequencing pipeline was judged likely to have produced a cluster of highly shared sequence variants as a technical artifact. Immune exposure information for the cohort was limited to CMV serostatus. In a later analysis, HLA-associated TCR beta chains showed more clonal expansion and lower generation probabilities than non-associated chains that were equally common. In an earlier analysis of about 600 of the donors, most TCR beta V segments appeared in productive rearrangements about 87% or about 30% of the time, broadly matching IMGT annotations. Because counts were too low, seventeen rarely observed V segments, including chromosome 9 orphons, were left out of the earlier analysis of over 550 of the donors. In a later analysis, around 17,000 TCR beta sequences were associated with specific HLA alleles at a false discovery rate of 0.05. When HLA alleles, especially DR and DQ, strongly co-occurred, TCR associations were difficult to assign to individual alleles. The classifier was reported to diagnose cytomegalovirus status with high specificity and sensitivity in both the original cohort and the validation cohort. It was suggested by the authors that the approach could potentially be generalized to other disease states and immunological phenotypes. V-gene and J-gene trimming of TCR beta chains was associated with a missense DCLRE1C variant in a later genetic analysis, and the association was replicated in an independent cohort. Presence/absence analyses assumed roughly uniform sequencing depth across donors, an assumption that may not hold. Linkage disequilibrium might explain the correlated functional status among segregating V segments, but an unknown experimental factor could not be excluded. Only TCR beta chains were sequenced in this cohort, and the absence of alpha or paired-chain data limited detectable features. A further reported finding was that TCR beta sequences accurately predicted the HLA-A and HLA-B alleles for most subjects in the first cohort. In a later analysis, the rate of TCR association differed among HLA loci, with DRB1 alleles having the most associated TCRs and HLA-C alleles having the fewest. Some IMGT-functional V segments, including TRBV6-2 and TRBV6-3, could not be distinguished by the 87-base-pair reads and were therefore excluded. Because HLA typing was missing for some donors at each locus, association tests included only the typed subset. A total of roughly 160 TCR beta chains were listed by the study as associated with cytomegalovirus. A later analysis reported that several top co-occurrence clusters appeared linked to parvovirus B19, influenza, CMV and Epstein-Barr virus.

Recombination connected TRBV7-9 to TRBJ1-2; 8 central nucleotides agree with TRBD1. This clonotype originated in a woman aged 55-70 years in good health and CMV-seropositive. Material: PBMCs. The bases read TGTGCCAGCAGCTTAGCCCTGGACAGGGAGGATGGCTACACCTTC. Its protein reads: CASSLALDREDGYTF.